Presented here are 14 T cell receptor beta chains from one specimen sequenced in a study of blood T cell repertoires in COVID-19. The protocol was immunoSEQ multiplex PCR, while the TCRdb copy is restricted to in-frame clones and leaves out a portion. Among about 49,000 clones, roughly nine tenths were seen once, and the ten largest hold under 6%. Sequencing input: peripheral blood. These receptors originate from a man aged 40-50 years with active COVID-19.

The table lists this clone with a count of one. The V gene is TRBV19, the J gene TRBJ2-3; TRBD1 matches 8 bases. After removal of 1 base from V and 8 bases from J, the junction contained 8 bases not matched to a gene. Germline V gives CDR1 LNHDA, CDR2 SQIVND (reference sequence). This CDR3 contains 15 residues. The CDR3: CASSIVWGDRGTQYF. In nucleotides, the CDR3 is TGTGCCAGTAGTATAGTTTGGGGAGACAGGGGTACGCAGTATTTT.

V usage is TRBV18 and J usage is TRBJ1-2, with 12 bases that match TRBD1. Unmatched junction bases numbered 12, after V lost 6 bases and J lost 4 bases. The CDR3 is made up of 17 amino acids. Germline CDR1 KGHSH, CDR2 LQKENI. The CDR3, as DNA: TGTGCCAGCTCGGCTACTTCCGGGACAGGGGGCGGCTATGGCTACACCTTC. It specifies CASSATSGTGGGYGYTF.

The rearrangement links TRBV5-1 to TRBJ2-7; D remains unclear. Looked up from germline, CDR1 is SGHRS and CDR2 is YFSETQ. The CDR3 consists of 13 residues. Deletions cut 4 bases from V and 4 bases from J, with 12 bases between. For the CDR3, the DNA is TGCGCCAGCAGCAAGGCGGTCTCGTACGAGCAGTACTTC. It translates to CASSKAVSYEQYF.

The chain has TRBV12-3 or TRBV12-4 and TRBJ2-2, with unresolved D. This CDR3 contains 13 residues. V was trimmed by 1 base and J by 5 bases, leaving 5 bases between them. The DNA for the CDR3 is TGTGCCAGCAGTTTAGACGGGACCGGGGAGCTGTTTTTT. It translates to CASSLDGTGELFF.

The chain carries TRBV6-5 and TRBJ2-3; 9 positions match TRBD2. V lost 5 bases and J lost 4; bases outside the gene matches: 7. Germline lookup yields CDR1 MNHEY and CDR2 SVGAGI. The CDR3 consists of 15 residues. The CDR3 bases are TGTGCCAGCAGTATCGGTAGCGGGAGTGCAGATACGCAGTATTTT. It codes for CASSIGSGSADTQYF.

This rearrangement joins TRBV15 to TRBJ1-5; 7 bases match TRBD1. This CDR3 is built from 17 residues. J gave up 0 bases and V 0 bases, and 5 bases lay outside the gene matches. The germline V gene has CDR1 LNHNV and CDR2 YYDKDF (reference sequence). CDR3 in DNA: TGTGCCACCAGCAGAGAATTACAGGGGTATAGCAATCAGCCCCAGCATTTT. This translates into CATSRELQGYSNQPQHF.

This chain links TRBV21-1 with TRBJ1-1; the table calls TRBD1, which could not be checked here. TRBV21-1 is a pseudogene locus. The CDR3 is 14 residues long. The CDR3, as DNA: TGTGCCAGCAGCAAAGTGTACAGGGGCACTGAAGCTTTCTTT. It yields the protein CASSKVYRGTEAFF.

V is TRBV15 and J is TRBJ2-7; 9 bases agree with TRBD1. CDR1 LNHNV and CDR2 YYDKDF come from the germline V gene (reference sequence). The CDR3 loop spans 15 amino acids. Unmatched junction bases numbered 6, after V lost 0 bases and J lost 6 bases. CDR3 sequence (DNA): TGTGCCACCAGCAGAGATCGGGGACAGGGTGGCGAGCAGTACTTC. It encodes CATSRDRGQGGEQYF.

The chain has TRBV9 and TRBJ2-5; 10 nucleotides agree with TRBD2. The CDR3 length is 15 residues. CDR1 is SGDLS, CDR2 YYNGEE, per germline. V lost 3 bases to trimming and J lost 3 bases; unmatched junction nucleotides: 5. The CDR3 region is CASSDILAGKETQYF. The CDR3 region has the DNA TGTGCCAGCAGCGACATACTAGCGGGGAAAGAGACCCAGTACTTC.

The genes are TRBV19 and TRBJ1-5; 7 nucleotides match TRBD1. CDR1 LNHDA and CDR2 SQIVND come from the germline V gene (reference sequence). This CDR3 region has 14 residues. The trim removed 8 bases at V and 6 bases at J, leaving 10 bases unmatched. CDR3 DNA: TGTGCCAGTCAAGGGGGCAGGTCGATTCAGCCCCAGCATTTT. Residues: CASQGGRSIQPQHF.

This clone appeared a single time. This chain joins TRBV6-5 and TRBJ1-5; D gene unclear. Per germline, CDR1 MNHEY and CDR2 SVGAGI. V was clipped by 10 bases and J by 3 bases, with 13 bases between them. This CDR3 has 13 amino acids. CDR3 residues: CATSGPYNQPQHF. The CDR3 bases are TGTGCCACCAGCGGTCCCTACAATCAGCCCCAGCATTTT.

The CDR3 nucleotides read TGCGCCAGCAGCCACGGACAGGGTGGAGAGACCCAGTACTTC. Protein product: CASSHGQGGETQYF. This chain joins TRBV5-1 and TRBJ2-5; 8 nucleotides line up with TRBD1. The CDR3 totals 14 residues. Germline lookup yields CDR1 SGHRS and CDR2 YFSETQ. The trim removed 4 bases at V and 4 bases at J, leaving 6 bases unmatched.

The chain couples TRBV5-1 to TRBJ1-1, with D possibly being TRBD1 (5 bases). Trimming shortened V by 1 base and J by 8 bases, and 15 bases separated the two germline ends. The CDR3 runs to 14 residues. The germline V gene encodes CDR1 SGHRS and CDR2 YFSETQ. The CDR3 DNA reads TGCGCCAGCAGCTTGAGGCCAAGGCGGGGCGAAGCTTTCTTT. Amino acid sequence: CASSLRPRRGEAFF.

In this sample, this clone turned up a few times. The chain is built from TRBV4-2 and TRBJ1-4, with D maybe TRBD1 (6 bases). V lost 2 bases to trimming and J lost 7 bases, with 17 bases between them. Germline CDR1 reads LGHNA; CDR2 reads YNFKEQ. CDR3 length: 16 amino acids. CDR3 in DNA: TGTGCCAGCAGCCAAAGGGAGGGGGTCGGAGGTGAAAAACTGTTTTTT. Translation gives CASSQREGVGGEKLFF.